What follows describes a single T cell receptor (beta chain). The antigen remains unidentified. The trim removed 2 bases at V and 3 bases at J, leaving 5 bases unmatched. Germline CDR1 reads SGHDT; CDR2 reads YYEEEE. This CDR3 has 14 residues. The data were taken from a study of shared clonotypes between healthy human individuals. Study-wide results and limits: Non-shared clonotypes were found to have lower generation probabilities than the clonotypes that were shared by all four of the sorted-subset donors. When naive CD4 clonotypes were compared across a few donors, 4% to 6.5% were shared.

The authors loaded 200 ng DNA, 30,000 to 35,000 T cell genomes, into sorted-subset replicate PCRs. Per the authors' pipeline: For the immunoSEQ data, sequences were junction-only without quality scores, so filtering differed. TCRdb keeps only in-frame clones here, not all; method: immunoSEQ multiplex PCR. The D gene and trimming were derived from the DNA, and the V and J assignments and clone size from that table. In the table there are approximately 320,000 clones, around 87% of which are singletons. The gene calls are TRBV5-6 and TRBJ2-7, with 7 bases matching TRBD2. The sequencing input was memory CD8+ T cells sorted from blood. Sample subset: CD45RO+ cells pooled with CCR7-negative TemRA cells. This TCR came from a man between 18 and 29 years old in good health. The CDR3 here is CASSFWGGGYEQYF. CDR3 bases: TGTGCCAGCAGCTTCTGGGGGGGAGGCTACGAGCAGTACTTC.